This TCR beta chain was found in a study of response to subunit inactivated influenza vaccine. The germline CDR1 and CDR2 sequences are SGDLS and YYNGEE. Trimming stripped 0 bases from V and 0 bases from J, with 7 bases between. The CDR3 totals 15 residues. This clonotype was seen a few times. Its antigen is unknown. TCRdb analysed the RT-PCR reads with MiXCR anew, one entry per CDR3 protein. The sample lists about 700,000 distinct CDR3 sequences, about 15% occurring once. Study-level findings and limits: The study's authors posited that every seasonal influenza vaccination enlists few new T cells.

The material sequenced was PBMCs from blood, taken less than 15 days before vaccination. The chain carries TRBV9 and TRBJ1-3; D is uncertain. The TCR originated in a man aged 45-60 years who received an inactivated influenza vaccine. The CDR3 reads CASSVGRSSGNTIYF. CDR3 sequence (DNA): TGTGCCAGCAGCGTAGGGCGGAGCTCTGGAAACACCATATATTTT.